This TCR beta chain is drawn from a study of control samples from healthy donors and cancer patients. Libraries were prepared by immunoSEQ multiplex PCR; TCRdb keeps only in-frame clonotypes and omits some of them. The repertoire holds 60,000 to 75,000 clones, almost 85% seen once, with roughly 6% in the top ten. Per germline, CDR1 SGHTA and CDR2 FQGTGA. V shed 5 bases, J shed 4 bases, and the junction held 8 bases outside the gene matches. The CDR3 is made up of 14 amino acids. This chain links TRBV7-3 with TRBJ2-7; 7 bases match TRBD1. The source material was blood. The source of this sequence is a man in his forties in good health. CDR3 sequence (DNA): TGTGCCAGCAGCCCCTCGACAGGGAGTTACGAGCAGTACTTC. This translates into CASSPSTGSYEQYF. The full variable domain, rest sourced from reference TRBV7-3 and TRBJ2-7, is GAGVSQTPSNKVTEKGKYVELRCDPISGHTALYWYRQSLGQGPEFLIYFQGTGAADDSGLPNDRFFAVRPEGSVSTLKIQRTERGDSAVYLCASSPSTGSYEQYFGPGTRLTVT.